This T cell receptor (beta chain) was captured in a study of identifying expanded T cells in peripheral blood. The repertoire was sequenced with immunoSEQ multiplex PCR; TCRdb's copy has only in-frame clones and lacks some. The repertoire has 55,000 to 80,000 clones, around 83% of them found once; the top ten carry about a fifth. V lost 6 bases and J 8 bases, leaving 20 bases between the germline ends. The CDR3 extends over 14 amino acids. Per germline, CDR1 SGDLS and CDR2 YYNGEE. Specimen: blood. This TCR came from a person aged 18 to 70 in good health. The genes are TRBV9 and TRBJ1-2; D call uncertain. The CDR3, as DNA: TGTGCCAGCACCCCTGGGCAGTACGAGAAAGGCTACACCTTC. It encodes CASTPGQYEKGYTF.